Shown below are 17 T cell receptor beta chains from a single sample sequenced in a study of cytomegalovirus exposure and HLA in healthy donors. Profiling relied on immunoSEQ multiplex PCR, and the TCRdb table lists in-frame clones only, not all of them. The data contain fewer than 85,000 clones, 94% of them seen just once; the ten biggest clones take up under 0.75%. Specimen: PBMCs. These receptors originate from a woman between 18 and 29 years old in good health and CMV-seronegative.

The genes are TRBV6-5 and TRBJ1-2, with 7 bases fitting TRBD1. Trimming took 5 bases from V and 2 from J; bases not matched to a gene: 2. The CDR3 runs to 13 residues. CDR1 and CDR2 from the germline V gene are MNHEY and SVGAGI. CDR3 region: CASSPGGNYGYTF. CDR3 sequence (DNA): TGTGCCAGCAGTCCAGGGGGAAACTATGGCTACACCTTC.

The chain is built from TRBV6-5 and TRBJ2-2; 9 bases line up with TRBD1. The CDR3 totals 15 residues. J gave up 4 bases and V 5 bases, and 5 bases lay outside the gene matches. Germline V lookup: CDR1 MNHEY, CDR2 SVGAGI. CDR3 DNA sequence: TGTGCCAGCAGTGTGGGGACAGGGCCCACCGGGGAGCTGTTTTTT. Residues: CASSVGTGPTGELFF.

This clone was seen a handful of times. The CDR3 spells CASSLEVGGGTQYF. In DNA form, the CDR3 reads TGTGCCAGCAGCTTAGAGGTTGGGGGAGGTACGCAGTATTTT. The chain links TRBV7-2 to TRBJ2-3; tentative D call: TRBD2 (6 bases). Germline CDR1 reads SGHTA; CDR2 reads FQGNSA. CDR3 size: 14 residues. V shed 1 base and J shed 8 bases, with 13 bases lying between them.

This clone appeared a single time. The gene calls are TRBV19 and TRBJ1-2, with D possibly TRBD1 on 5 matching bases. The CDR3 loop spans 14 amino acids. V lost 0 bases, J lost 2 bases, and 7 bases lay in between. CDR1 is LNHDA, CDR2 SQIVND, per germline (reference sequence). The CDR3 DNA reads as TGTGCCAGTAGTATAGATCACAGGAACTATGGCTACACCTTC. Its protein product is CASSIDHRNYGYTF.

Remarks on this clone: Relative to the germline gene, one junction end is altered; a read error may explain this. The rearrangement joins TRBV7-7 to TRBJ2-3; 8 bases are shared with TRBD1. The CDR3 spans 14 residues. CDR1 is SSHAT, CDR2 FNYEAQ, per germline (reference sequence). The CDR3 reads CASSLRTGTDTQYF. As DNA, the CDR3 is TGTGCTAGCAGCTTAAGGACAGGGACAGATACGCAGTATTTT.

The J gene is TRBJ2-7, the V gene TRBV19; tentatively, D is TRBD2 (5 bases). CDR3 length equals 19 residues. The V gene lost 0 bases and the J gene lost 1 base, with 22 bases spanning the gap. Germline V gives CDR1 LNHDA, CDR2 SQIVND (reference sequence). The CDR3 is CASSIDVGQARGSSYEQYF. Written as DNA, the CDR3 is TGTGCCAGTAGTATAGACGTCGGTCAGGCCCGGGGTTCTTCCTACGAGCAGTACTTC.

The CDR3 protein is CASSHLDGAINQPQHF. CDR3 in DNA: TGTGCCAGCAGTCACCTAGACGGTGCCATCAATCAGCCCCAGCATTTT. The V gene is TRBV28, the J gene TRBJ1-5; D ambiguous. The CDR3 consists of 16 residues. The V gene's germline CDR1 is MDHEN and CDR2 SYDVKM. Trimming removed 5 bases at V and 3 bases at J, with 17 bases between.

J is TRBJ1-5 and V is TRBV19; perhaps TRBD1 as D (5 bases). The CDR3 has 12 residues. V lost 8 bases, J lost 5 bases, and 10 bases lay in between. Per the germline V gene, CDR1 is LNHDA and CDR2 is SQIVND (reference sequence). The CDR3 here is CASWSGDQPQHF. CDR3 sequence (DNA): TGTGCCAGTTGGTCGGGGGATCAGCCCCAGCATTTT.

The chain carries TRBV30 and TRBJ1-1; D is uncertain. The CDR3 runs to 17 residues. Trimming stripped 4 bases from V and 1 base from J, with 22 bases between. Germline V gene data show CDR1 as GTSNPN and CDR2 as SVGIG (reference sequence). In DNA form, the CDR3 reads TGTGCCTGGACCCCCCGGCTTGGGAGCCCGCGGAACACTGAAGCTTTCTTT. Amino acid sequence: CAWTPRLGSPRNTEAFF.

The chain is built from TRBV27 and TRBJ2-3; D is possibly TRBD1 (5 bases). V was shortened by 7 bases and J by 0 bases, with 11 bases between the two germline ends. The length of the CDR3 is 14 residues. Germline CDR1 reads MNHEY; CDR2 reads SMNVEV (reference sequence). CDR3 protein: CASTLDRSTDTQYF. CDR3 nucleotide sequence: TGTGCCAGCACCCTCGACAGAAGCACAGATACGCAGTATTTT.

The chain recombines TRBV6-1 with TRBJ1-5; 7 nucleotides agree with TRBD1. Trimming at V came to 3 bases and at J to 8 bases, leaving 7 bases not matched to a gene. Germline CDR1 MNHNS, CDR2 SASEGT. This CDR3 region has 14 residues. DNA for the CDR3: TGTGCCAGCAGTGACGGAGGGGGCCGAGAGCCCCAGCATTTT. Translated, it gives CASSDGGGREPQHF.

J is TRBJ2-2 and V is TRBV6-5; D is perhaps TRBD2 (6 bases). CDR1 and CDR2 from the germline V gene are MNHEY and SVGAGI. Trimming removed 6 bases at V and 3 bases at J, with 11 bases between. This CDR3 region has 14 residues. CDR3 sequence (DNA): TGTGCCAGCAGGTGGACTACTGACACCGGGGAGCTGTTTTTT. Protein product: CASRWTTDTGELFF.

The rearrangement links TRBV6-4 to TRBJ2-2; 9 nucleotides match TRBD1. Per germline, CDR1 MRHNA and CDR2 SNTAGT. The length of the CDR3 is 15 residues. The trim removed 6 bases at V and 6 bases at J, leaving 8 bases unmatched. CDR3 protein: CASSQTGGPAGELFF. DNA of the CDR3: TGTGCCAGCAGCCAGACAGGGGGACCCGCCGGGGAGCTGTTTTTT.

The CDR3 coding sequence is TGTGCCAGTACTTTGGCGATTGGGCCTGGAAACACCATATATTTT. Translated, it gives CASTLAIGPGNTIYF. The rearrangement uses TRBV19 and TRBJ1-3; no firm D call. CDR3 length equals 15 residues. Germline assignment: CDR1 LNHDA and CDR2 SQIVND (reference sequence). Trimming cost V 7 bases and J 2 bases, with 15 bases left between them.

V gene TRBV28 combines with J gene TRBJ1-2; 7 nucleotides align to TRBD1. J lost 2 bases, V lost 5 bases, and 2 bases had no gene match. The CDR3 runs to 13 residues. Looked up from germline, CDR1 is MDHEN and CDR2 is SYDVKM. CDR3 bases: TGTGCCAGCAGTCGGGGACAGAACTATGGCTACACCTTC. Residues: CASSRGQNYGYTF.

J is TRBJ1-3 and V is TRBV5-1, with D unclear. Germline V gene data show CDR1 as SGHRS and CDR2 as YFSETQ. The CDR3 contains 17 residues. V lost 0 bases to trimming and J lost 0 bases, with 13 bases between them. CDR3 DNA: TGCGCCAGCAGCTTGGAACCGCTTAAGAGCTCTGGAAACACCATATATTTT. This gives the protein CASSLEPLKSSGNTIYF.

CDR3 protein: CASSLLDSRGTEAFF. The CDR3 DNA follows: TGTGCCAGCAGCTTACTAGACAGCCGTGGCACTGAAGCTTTCTTT. The gene calls are TRBV7-9 and TRBJ1-1; maybe TRBD1 (5 bases). The CDR3 loop spans 15 amino acids. Germline V gives CDR1 SEHNR, CDR2 FQNEAQ (reference sequence). V shed 2 bases and J shed 4 bases, with 14 bases lying between them.